Listed below are T cell receptor beta chains from one sample, sequenced in a study of cytomegalovirus exposure and HLA in healthy donors. Generated by immunoSEQ multiplex PCR, the TCRdb table keeps only in-frame clones and is missing some. The data show about 130,000 clones, under 90% seen once. Sequenced material: PBMCs. These TCRs come from a man in his late teens or twenties in good health and CMV-seronegative. Each CDR3 is given with its conserved first and last residue. The D gene is left open where the match is weak. Some rows mark clone size as missing; the rest say once, few, many or name a class of expanded clone.

D: TRBD2
size: -
J: TRBJ2-1
V: TRBV2
DNA: TGTGCCAGCAGTGAAGGTGGGGGGGGACCCTACAATGAGCAGTTCTTC
CDR3: CASSEGGGGPYNEQFF

D: -
size: -
J: TRBJ2-2
V: TRBV5-1
DNA: TGCGCCAGCAGCCACGACAGACCGAACACCGGGGAGCTGTTTTTT
CDR3: CASSHDRPNTGELFF

D: TRBD1
size: -
J: TRBJ1-1
V: TRBV5-1
DNA: TGCGCCAGCAGCTCAACAGGGGCCTCCGGGTGGACTGAAGCTTTCTTT
CDR3: CASSSTGASGWTEAFF

D: -
size: -
J: TRBJ2-2
V: TRBV30
DNA: TGTGCCTGGAGTGGGCTGAACACCGGGGAGCTGTTTTTT
CDR3: CAWSGLNTGELFF

D: -
size: -
J: TRBJ1-2
V: TRBV7-3
DNA: TGTGCCAGCAGCTTGGGCGACTATGGCTACACCTTC
CDR3: CASSLGDYGYTF

D: -
size: -
J: TRBJ1-1
V: TRBV29-1
DNA: TGCAGCGTCGGGGGGAGGTTGGGTGACACTGAAGCTTTCTTT
CDR3: CSVGGRLGDTEAFF

D: -
size: once
J: TRBJ2-7
V: TRBV30
DNA: TGTGCCTGGAGCCCCGGGCCCGGGAGATACTTC
CDR3: CAWSPGPGRYF

D: -
size: -
J: TRBJ2-2
V: TRBV29-1
DNA: TGCAGCGTTCTCCCCTCCGTAAGGACGGCGGGTGTTTACACCGGGGAGCTGTTTTTT
CDR3: CSVLPSVRTAGVYTGELFF

D: TRBD2
size: -
J: TRBJ2-1
V: TRBV5-1
DNA: TGCGCCAGCAGCTCACCCGGGACTAGCTCCCACAATGAGCAGTTCTTC
CDR3: CASSSPGTSSHNEQFF

D: -
size: few
J: TRBJ1-2
V: TRBV7-2
DNA: TGTGCCAGCAGCATACCGGGACAAATCTATGGCTACACCTTC
CDR3: CASSIPGQIYGYTF

D: TRBD1
size: -
J: TRBJ1-1
V: TRBV19
DNA: TGTGCCAGTAGTTCGACAGGGGTGAACACTGAAGCTTTCTTT
CDR3: CASSSTGVNTEAFF

D: -
size: -
J: TRBJ1-2
V: TRBV7-8
DNA: TGTGCCAGCAGCTTCTTTGGGGGGGACACCCCTGTGGCGGACTTC
CDR3: CASSFFGGDTPVADF

D: TRBD1
size: -
J: TRBJ1-1
V: TRBV9
DNA: TGTGCCAGCAGCTTCAGGGACAGAACCAATGAAGCTTTCTTT
CDR3: CASSFRDRTNEAFF

D: TRBD2
size: once
J: TRBJ2-5
V: TRBV4-3
DNA: TGCGCCAGCAGCCAATGGGCTAGCGGGGAAAAAGAGACCCAGTACTTC
CDR3: CASSQWASGEKETQYF

D: -
size: -
J: TRBJ2-3
V: TRBV9
DNA: TGTGCCAGCAGCCCCTGGACGGGATCAGATACGCAGTATTTT
CDR3: CASSPWTGSDTQYF

D: TRBD1
size: -
J: TRBJ1-2
V: TRBV29-1
DNA: TGCAGCGTTGTACAGGGACAGGGGACGCGGGGCTACACCTTC
CDR3: CSVVQGQGTRGYTF

D: -
size: -
J: TRBJ1-2
V: TRBV7-8
DNA: TGTGCCAGCAGCTTACCTGGAGCAGCGGATTATGGCTACACCTTC
CDR3: CASSLPGAADYGYTF

D: -
size: -
J: TRBJ2-3
V: TRBV10-3
DNA: TGTGCCATCAGTCTAGAAGCTCTCACAGATACGCAGTATTTT
CDR3: CAISLEALTDTQYF

D: TRBD1
size: few
J: TRBJ1-1
V: TRBV10-1
DNA: TGCGCCAGCAGTGAGTCGTTGACAGGGCTTAGAGCTTTCTTT
CDR3: CASSESLTGLRAFF

D: -
size: -
J: TRBJ1-4
V: TRBV20-1
DNA: TGCAGTGTGTCGCGGGGGGAAAAACTGTTTTTT
CDR3: CSVSRGEKLFF

D: -
size: -
J: TRBJ2-2
V: TRBV30
DNA: TGTGCCTTCCCGCTCGGACAGTCAGACGGGGAGCTGTTTTTT
CDR3: CAFPLGQSDGELFF

D: -
size: -
J: TRBJ1-6
V: TRBV9
DNA: TGTGCCAGCAGCGTAGTAGGCAGCGATTCACCCCTCCACTTT
CDR3: CASSVVGSDSPLHF

D: TRBD1
size: -
J: TRBJ1-4
V: TRBV14
DNA: TGTGCCAGCAGCCAATCTGGGACAGTGGATGAAAAACTGTTTTTT
CDR3: CASSQSGTVDEKLFF

D: TRBD1
size: -
J: TRBJ1-1
V: TRBV28
DNA: TGTGCCAGCACCCCGACAGGGCGGTACACTGAAGCTTTCTTT
CDR3: CASTPTGRYTEAFF

D: TRBD2
size: -
J: TRBJ2-2
V: TRBV4-3
DNA: TGCGCCAGCAGCCTTCGGTGGCGGGGGATAACCGGGGAGCTGTTTTTT
CDR3: CASSLRWRGITGELFF

D: TRBD1
size: -
J: TRBJ2-1
V: TRBV5-6
DNA: TGTGCCAGCAGCCTCCAGGGACAGTACAATGAGCAGTTCTTC
CDR3: CASSLQGQYNEQFF

D: -
size: once
J: TRBJ2-5
V: TRBV5-1
DNA: TGCGCCAGCAGCTTGAAATACTACCGGGACACCCAAGAGACCCAGTACTTC
CDR3: CASSLKYYRDTQETQYF

D: TRBD2
size: once
J: TRBJ2-1
V: TRBV5-1
DNA: TGCGCCAGCCGGGGGCGGGGGGACCACAATGAGCAGTTCTTC
CDR3: CASRGRGDHNEQFF

D: -
size: -
J: TRBJ2-6
V: TRBV5-1
DNA: TGCGCCAGCAGCTTGTATCCTGGGGCCAACGTCCTGACTTTC
CDR3: CASSLYPGANVLTF

D: TRBD1
size: -
J: TRBJ1-1
V: TRBV9
DNA: TGTGCCAGCAGGGGGACAGGGGGCAACGGGGTTAACACTGAAGCTTTCTTT
CDR3: CASRGTGGNGVNTEAFF

D: -
size: -
J: TRBJ1-6
V: TRBV30
DNA: TGTGCCTGGAAATCAGGGAGGAGTAGGTCCTATAATTCACCCCTCCACTTT
CDR3: CAWKSGRSRSYNSPLHF

D: -
size: once
J: TRBJ1-4
V: TRBV15
DNA: TGTGCCACCAGCAGCGCGGTGTATGAAAAACTGTTTTTT
CDR3: CATSSAVYEKLFF

D: TRBD1
size: -
J: TRBJ1-1
V: TRBV6-1
DNA: TGTGCCAGCAGTGACGAGGGGGCGCGGGCTTTCTTT
CDR3: CASSDEGARAFF

D: -
size: -
J: TRBJ2-7
V: TRBV30
DNA: TGTGCCTGGAGTGTGGGCAAAAACTACGAGCAGTACTTC
CDR3: CAWSVGKNYEQYF

D: TRBD1
size: once
J: TRBJ1-1
V: TRBV29-1
DNA: TGCAGCGTGACTCGGGACAGCCCTCCTGAAGCTTTCTTT
CDR3: CSVTRDSPPEAFF

D: TRBD1
size: -
J: TRBJ2-2
V: TRBV10-1
DNA: TGCGCCAGCAGTGAGTCGGGGACAGGCACCGGGGAGCTGTTTTTT
CDR3: CASSESGTGTGELFF